This TCR beta chain was captured in a study of T cell therapy after organ transplantation. Losses at the gene ends were 0 bases for V and 5 bases for J; bases not matched to a gene: 6. The germline V gene encodes CDR1 LGHNT and CDR2 FRNRAP. CDR3 size: 17 residues. The time point here: 4-8 weeks after completion of therapy. This clone was seen only once. Its target is unknown. TCRdb keeps only in-frame clones here, not all; method: immunoSEQ multiplex PCR. The sample has about 6,000 clones, around 70% seen once. The source was CD8+ T cells from blood, collected after autologous CMV-specific T cell therapy. The origin of this receptor is a human patient who had received a solid organ transplant and had CMV disease. The graft donor may be the source of some T cells. The chain employs TRBV12-5 and TRBJ2-2; 10 bases fit TRBD2. The CDR3 coding sequence is TGTGCTAGTGGTTTGGTACCCACTAGCGGGACAACCGGGGAGCTGTTTTTT. Translation: CASGLVPTSGTTGELFF.